This T cell receptor (beta chain) originates from a study of blood T cell repertoires in COVID-19 (dated by TCRdb to about 2020). Describing the broader study: Recovered participants in ImmuneRACE Cohort 3 were defined by two consecutive negative NP/OP PCR tests, clearance by a healthcare professional, or resolution of symptoms. The collaborator samples originated in the United States, Italy and Spain and spanned the acute and convalescent phases of COVID-19. The repertoires were released in a freely available public database meant as a resource for research on the immune response to SARS-CoV-2. The prospective study material was composed of cDNA or gDNA derived from T cells, B-cell-depleted T cells, or PBMCs. The samples were drawn from the first 160 participants of the ongoing ImmuneRACE study and from some 1,300 subjects provided by 6 global collaborators. The dataset comprised deeply sampled blood TCRbeta repertoires from subjects exposed to, actively infected with, or recovered from COVID-19. Nearly every sample came with metadata listing a de-identified subject ID, COVID-19 status, age in years and sex. Where available, HLA class I and class II types were obtained from metadata supplied by the sample provider rather than from assay-based typing.

The immunoSEQ Assay, a bias-controlled multiplex PCR, was used to amplify TCRbeta CDR3 regions from genomic DNA. The paper's processing steps were these. The number of nucleated cells in each sample was estimated by amplification of reference gene primers within the assay. To quantify the absolute abundance of each unique TCRbeta CDR3 rearrangement, sequence reads were collapsed and filtered. For each sample, productive Simpson clonality was calculated by taking the square root of Simpson's diversity index across productive rearrangements. This immuneACCESS table, as held by TCRdb, lists in-frame sequences with V and J called but not all clones. Of the missing ones, under half trace to an unresolved V gene in checked studies; the others have no known cause. The V and J calls and clone size are taken from that table; D and trimming were inferred from the DNA. The table for this sample lists under 300,000 clones; more than 75% of them were counted only once. The ten largest clones capture approximately 2% of the sample.

Study-wide conclusions, independent of this receptor: Clinical and demographic metadata were provided uncurated, with the amount varying by source and participant.

Participants in the prospective study were enrolled through a virtual design, were aged roughly 18 to 100 years, and lived in approximately 24 United States geographic areas. In the prospective study, participants were assigned to cohorts based on the clinical history participants reported in a screening survey and a study questionnaire. Each participant in the prospective study had whole blood, serum and a nasopharyngeal or oropharyngeal swab collected by mobile phlebotomists. Over a roughly two-month period, participants in the prospective study had the option of providing additional blood draws and questionnaires. Blood samples from the prospective study were shipped frozen or at room temperature prior to DNA extraction. Details on this clone: Its target antigen remains unknown. Qualities for individual bases were not recorded, and no much larger clone is one base off.

CDR1 and CDR2 were assigned from the germline V gene as KGHDR and SFDVKD. Trimming removed 8 bases from V and 6 bases from J; the gene matches leave 9 bases unexplained. Including the terminal cysteine and phenylalanine, the CDR3 comprises 15 residues. The sequence is cut down to CDR3 DNA, 45 bases in frame from base 1. This chain is built from TRBV24-1 and TRBJ2-1, and 10 junction bases match TRBD1. The clonotype originates from a woman in her sixties or seventies in a cohort exposed to, infected with or recovered from COVID-19 (not recorded which). Sequencing was done on a sample of PBMCs or T cells enriched from blood (not recorded which). The CDR3 protein is CATKDTGTGVNEQFF. The DNA is TGTGCCACCAAAGATACCGGGACAGGGGTCAATGAGCAGTTCTTC.